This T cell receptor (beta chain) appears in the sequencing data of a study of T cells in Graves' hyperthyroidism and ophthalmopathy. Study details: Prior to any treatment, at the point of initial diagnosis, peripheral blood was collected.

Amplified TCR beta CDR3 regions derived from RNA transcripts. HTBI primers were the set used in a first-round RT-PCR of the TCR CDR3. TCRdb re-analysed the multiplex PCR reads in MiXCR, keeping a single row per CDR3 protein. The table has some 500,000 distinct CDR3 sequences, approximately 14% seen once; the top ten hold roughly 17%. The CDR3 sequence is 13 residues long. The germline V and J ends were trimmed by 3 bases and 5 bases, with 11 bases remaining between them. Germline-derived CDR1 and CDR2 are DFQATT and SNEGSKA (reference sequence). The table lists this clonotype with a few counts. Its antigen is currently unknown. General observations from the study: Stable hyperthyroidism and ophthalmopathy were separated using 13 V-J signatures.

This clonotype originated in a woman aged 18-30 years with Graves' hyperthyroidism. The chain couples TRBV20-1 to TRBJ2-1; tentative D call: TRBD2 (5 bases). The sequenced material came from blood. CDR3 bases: TGCAGTGCTAGCCCGGGATTCGACAATGAGCAGTTCTTC. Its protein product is CSASPGFDNEQFF.